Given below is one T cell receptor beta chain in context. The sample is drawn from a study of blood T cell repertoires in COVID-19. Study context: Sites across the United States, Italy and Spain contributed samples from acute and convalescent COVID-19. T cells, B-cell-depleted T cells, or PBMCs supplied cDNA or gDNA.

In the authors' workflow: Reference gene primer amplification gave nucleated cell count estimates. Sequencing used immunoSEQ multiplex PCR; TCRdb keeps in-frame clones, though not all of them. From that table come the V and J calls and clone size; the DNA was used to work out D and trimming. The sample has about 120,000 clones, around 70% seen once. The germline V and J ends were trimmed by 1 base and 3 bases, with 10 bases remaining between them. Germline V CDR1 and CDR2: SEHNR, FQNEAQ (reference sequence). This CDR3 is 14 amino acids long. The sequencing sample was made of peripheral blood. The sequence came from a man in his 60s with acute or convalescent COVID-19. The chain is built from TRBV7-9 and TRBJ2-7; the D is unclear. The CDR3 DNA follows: TGTGCCAGCAGCTTAGTAGAGGTAGGCTACGAGCAGTACTTC. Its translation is CASSLVEVGYEQYF.